This T cell receptor beta chain was sequenced during a study of cytomegalovirus exposure and HLA in healthy donors. Study-level points and caveats: Some V segments, including TRBV6-2 and TRBV6-3, were excluded as indistinguishable.

Germline values: CDR1 MNHEY, CDR2 SVGAGI. The germline V and J ends were trimmed by 6 bases and 8 bases, with 11 bases remaining between them. This CDR3 comprises 13 residues. Turning to this clone: Its antigen is undetermined.

The PCR contained 60 Vbeta and 13 Jbeta primers. Method: immunoSEQ multiplex PCR; TCRdb's copy keeps in-frame clones and lacks some. The sample lists some 160,000 clones; 65% to 85% were seen once. The sequenced sample was PBMCs. The clonotype was recovered from a woman under 30 in good health and CMV-seronegative. The J gene is TRBJ1-6, the V gene TRBV6-5, with D maybe TRBD1 (6 bases). DNA for the CDR3: TGTGCCAGCAGACGACAGGATTATTCACCCCTCCACTTT. Amino acids: CASRRQDYSPLHF.